This TCR beta chain stems from a study of blood T cells in healthy people across ages (dated by TCRdb to about 2015). Study-level background: In model experiments, roughly one uniquely barcoded TCR beta cDNA molecule per two T cells was captured by template switching. The donors were divided into four age groups: young (average around 16 years), middle-aged (approximately 39), aged (about 60) and long-lived (82). To avoid experimental bias, donors of different ages were randomly spread across the sequencing lanes. Age-related changes in TCR beta repertoire diversity were measured in the study by deep sequencing normalized with unique cDNA molecular identifiers. Using the same blood draw, the study looked at two additional independent replicas of 1 million unique cDNA reads for two donors, one aged 18 to 30 and the other aged 80 or older. On the study overall, not on this receptor specifically: Total diversity estimates from one million sequenced T cells were considered lower bounds and underestimates. There was a strong correlation between observed TCR beta diversity and the percentage of naive T cells measured by flow cytometry. As age increased, observed TCR beta diversity per million T cells dropped in a roughly linear way, and a significant reduction was already evident by age around 41. Compared with the aged group, the long-lived group had more naive CD4+ T cells, fewer expanded clones and increased TCR diversity, a pattern suggesting age selection. Conclusive comparison of naive and antigen-experienced compartments was prevented by the profiling of bulk unsorted PBMCs. The CMV infection status of donors was not known, potentially confounding age-related changes in expanded clonotypes.

Receptor libraries were prepared by 5' RACE. TCRdb shows the sequencer as Illumina HiSeq 2500. A second PCR of about 7 to 12 cycles was run with a J-beta primer mix and a sample-barcoded 5' primer. A unique molecular identifier was introduced onto each TCR beta cDNA molecule by a template-switch 5' adaptor carrying 12 random nucleotides. Each sample yielded at least 2.5 million CDR3-containing paired-end reads. All of the RNA was converted into first-strand cDNA using the Mint cDNA synthesis kit, with a TRBC-specific oligonucleotide serving as the primer. Following uracil-DNA glycosylase treatment, a first 18-cycle PCR with universal primers M1SS and BC2_uni_R was performed on all cDNA. The authors' analysis ran thus. For normalization, 1 million high-quality reads were randomly selected from each sample, with every read carrying a distinct molecular identifier. Instead of being binned into consensus sequences, reads with shared molecular identifiers were discarded. MiTCR, set to a Q25 quality threshold and the strictest error-elimination algorithm, was used for CDR3 identification, clonotype clustering and error correction. A nonparametric unseen species model using Euler transformation provided a lower-bound estimate of total TCR beta diversity. TCRdb trimmed public reads at Q25 via fastp, called clones via MiXCR and kept in-frame beta chains. Every entry covers one CDR3 protein and lists the most common genes and DNA from its rows. TCRdb's processing, not the authors' own work, is the source of the V and J calls. The sample contains about 1.8 million distinct CDR3 sequences, around half of them found a single time. The top ten clones comprise more than 2% of the sample.

With respect to this clonotype: This receptor's antigen is unknown. No much larger clone is present one base from it, and per-base qualities are unavailable.

Systemically healthy Caucasian individuals from Russia, 39 in total and aged about 6 to 95 years, were included as donors. Roughly 10 milliliters of peripheral blood were collected from each donor into EDTA-treated Vacutainer tubes. Ficoll-Paque density-gradient centrifugation was used to isolate PBMCs, with at least 6 million per sample. Total RNA, at least 6 micrograms per sample, was extracted from PBMCs with Trizol reagent. For every donor, flow cytometry on a PBMC aliquot measured the percentage of naive CD45RAhigh/CD27high T cells. This sequence was found in a woman aged 40-49 years in good health. The source material was blood.

Here is the DNA: TGCAGTGCCCCCACTAGCGTCTACTCCTACAAGCAGTACTTC. This translates into CSAPTSVYSYKQYF. The chain was built from TRBV20-1 and TRBJ2-4, with TRBD2 identical over 7 junction bases. CDR1 and CDR2, per the germline V gene (reference sequence), are DFQATT and SNEGSKA. The CDR3 contains 14 residues, cysteine and phenylalanine counted. The DNA shown is the 42-base CDR3, in frame from base 1. Relative to germline, V is missing 6 bases and J is missing 13 bases, with 18 bases of the junction outside any gene match.